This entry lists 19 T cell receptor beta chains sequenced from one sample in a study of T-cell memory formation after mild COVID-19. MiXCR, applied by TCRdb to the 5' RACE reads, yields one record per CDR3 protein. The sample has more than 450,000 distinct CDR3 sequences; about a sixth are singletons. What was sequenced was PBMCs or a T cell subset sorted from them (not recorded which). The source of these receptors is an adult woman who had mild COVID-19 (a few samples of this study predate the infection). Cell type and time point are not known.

DNA for the CDR3: TGTGCCAGCAGCTTAGAGCCAGGACTAGCGGGGACCCAGTACTTC. Translated: CASSLEPGLAGTQYF. J is TRBJ2-5 and V is TRBV7-9; TRBD2 aligns across 11 bases. Germline V gene sequence: CDR1 SEHNR, CDR2 FQNEAQ (reference sequence). The V and J ends lost 1 base and 7 bases, in that order; junction bases with no gene match: 5. This CDR3 has 15 residues.

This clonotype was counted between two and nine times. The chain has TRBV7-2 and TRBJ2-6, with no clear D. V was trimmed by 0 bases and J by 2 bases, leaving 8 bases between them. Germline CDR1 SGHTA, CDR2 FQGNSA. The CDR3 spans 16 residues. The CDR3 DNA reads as TGTGCCAGCAGCTTAGCGCTGGGTACTGGGGCCAACGTCCTGACTTTC. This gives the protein CASSLALGTGANVLTF.

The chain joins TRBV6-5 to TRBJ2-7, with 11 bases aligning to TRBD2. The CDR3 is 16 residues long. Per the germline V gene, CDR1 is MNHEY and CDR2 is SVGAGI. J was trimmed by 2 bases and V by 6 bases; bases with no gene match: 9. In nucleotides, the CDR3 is TGTGCCAGCAGCCCATCGACTAGCGGGATTACCTACGAGCAGTACTTC. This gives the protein CASSPSTSGITYEQYF.

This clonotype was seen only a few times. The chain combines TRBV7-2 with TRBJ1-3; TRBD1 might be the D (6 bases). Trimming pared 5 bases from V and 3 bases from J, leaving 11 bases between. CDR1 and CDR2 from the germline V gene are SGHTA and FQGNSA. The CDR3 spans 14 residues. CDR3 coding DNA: TGTGCCAGCAGCCCATGGACAGATGGAAACACCATATATTTT. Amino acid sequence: CASSPWTDGNTIYF.

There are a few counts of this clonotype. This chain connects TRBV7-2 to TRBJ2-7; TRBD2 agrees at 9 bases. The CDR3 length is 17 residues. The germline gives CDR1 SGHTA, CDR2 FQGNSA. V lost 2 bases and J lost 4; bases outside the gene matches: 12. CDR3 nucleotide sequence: TGTGCCAGCAGCTTAAGGGATGTGGCGGGAGGGCTATACGAGCAGTACTTC. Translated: CASSLRDVAGGLYEQYF.

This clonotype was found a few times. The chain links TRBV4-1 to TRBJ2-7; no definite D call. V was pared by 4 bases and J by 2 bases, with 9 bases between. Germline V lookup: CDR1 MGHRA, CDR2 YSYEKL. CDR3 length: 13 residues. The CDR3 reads CASSPPYTYEQYF. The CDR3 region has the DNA TGCGCCAGCAGCCCGCCCTACACCTACGAGCAGTACTTC.

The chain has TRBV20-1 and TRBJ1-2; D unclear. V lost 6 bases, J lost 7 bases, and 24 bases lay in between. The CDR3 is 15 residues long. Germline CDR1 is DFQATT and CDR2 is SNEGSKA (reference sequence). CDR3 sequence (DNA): TGCAGTGCCCCGGATCTCCTCTGGGGTCCGGGTGGCTACACCTTC. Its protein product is CSAPDLLWGPGGYTF.

CDR3 sequence: CASSRAGGANYGYTF. For the CDR3, the DNA is TGCGCCAGCAGCCGAGCAGGGGGAGCTAACTATGGCTACACCTTC. This chain links TRBV4-3 with TRBJ1-2, with 7 positions matching TRBD1. V shed 4 bases and J 0 bases; nucleotides not matched to a gene: 5. Germline assignment: CDR1 LGHNA and CDR2 YSLEER. The CDR3 has 15 residues.

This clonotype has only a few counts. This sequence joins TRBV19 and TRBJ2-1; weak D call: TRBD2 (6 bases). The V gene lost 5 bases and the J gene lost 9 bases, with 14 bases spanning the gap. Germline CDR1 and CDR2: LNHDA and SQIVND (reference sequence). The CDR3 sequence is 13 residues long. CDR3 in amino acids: CASSPMAGSEQFF. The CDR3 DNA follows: TGTGCCAGTAGTCCCATGGCGGGGAGTGAGCAGTTCTTC.

CDR3 loop: CASSIEARTVSYGYTF. For the CDR3, the DNA is TGTGCCAGCAGCATAGAGGCCCGGACAGTCTCCTATGGCTACACCTTC. This chain connects TRBV9 to TRBJ1-2, with D perhaps TRBD1 (6 bases). The V gene's germline CDR1 is SGDLS and CDR2 YYNGEE. The CDR3 has 16 residues. The germline V and J ends were trimmed by 4 bases and 4 bases, with 20 bases remaining between them.

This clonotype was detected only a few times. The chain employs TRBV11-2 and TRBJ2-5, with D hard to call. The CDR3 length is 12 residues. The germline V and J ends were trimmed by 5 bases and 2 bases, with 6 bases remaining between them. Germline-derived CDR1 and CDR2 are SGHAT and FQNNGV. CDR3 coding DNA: TGTGCCAGCAGCAACACTCAAGAGACCCAGTACTTC. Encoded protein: CASSNTQETQYF.

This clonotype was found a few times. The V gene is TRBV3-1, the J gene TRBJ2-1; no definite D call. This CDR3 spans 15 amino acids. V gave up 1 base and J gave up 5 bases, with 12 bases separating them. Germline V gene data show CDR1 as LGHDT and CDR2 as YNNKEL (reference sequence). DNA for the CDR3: TGTGCCAGCAGCCAAGTTGGTATGTCTAACAATGAGCAGTTCTTC. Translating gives CASSQVGMSNNEQFF.

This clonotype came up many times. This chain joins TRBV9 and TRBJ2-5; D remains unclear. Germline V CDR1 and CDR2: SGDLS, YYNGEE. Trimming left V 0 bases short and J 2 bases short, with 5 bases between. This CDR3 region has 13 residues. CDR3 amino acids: CASSVGPQETQYF. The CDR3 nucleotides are TGTGCCAGCAGCGTAGGACCTCAAGAGACCCAGTACTTC.

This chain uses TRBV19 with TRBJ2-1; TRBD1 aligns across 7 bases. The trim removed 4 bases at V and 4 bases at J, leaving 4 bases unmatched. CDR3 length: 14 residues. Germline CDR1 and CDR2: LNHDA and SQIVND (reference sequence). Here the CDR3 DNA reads TGTGCCAGTAGTAGCCGGGACAGATACAATGAGCAGTTCTTC. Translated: CASSSRDRYNEQFF.

The CDR3 DNA reads as TGTGCCAGCAGCGCCCGGCCTTGGGGACTAGCGGGAGTCTACGAGCAGTACTTC. It specifies CASSARPWGLAGVYEQYF. The chain has TRBV21-1 and TRBJ2-7; no DNA check was done on the table's D call, TRBD2. TRBV21-1 represents a pseudogene. The CDR3 is made up of 18 amino acids.

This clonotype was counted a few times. CDR3 residues: CASSLPGQGNTEAFF. CDR3 bases: TGCGCCAGCAGCTTACCGGGACAGGGGAACACTGAAGCTTTCTTT. The genes are TRBV5-1 and TRBJ1-1; 9 nucleotides align to TRBD1. This CDR3 is built from 15 residues. Germline CDR1 SGHRS, CDR2 YFSETQ. Losses at the gene ends were 2 bases for V and 1 base for J; bases not matched to a gene: 3.

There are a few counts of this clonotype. The CDR3 DNA follows: TGTGCCAGCAGCTTAGACGGATCTAGCACAGATACGCAGTATTTT. It codes for CASSLDGSSTDTQYF. This rearrangement joins TRBV7-9 to TRBJ2-3; no clear D gene. This CDR3 comprises 15 residues. Germline lookup yields CDR1 SEHNR and CDR2 FQNEAQ (reference sequence). With 1 base removed from V and 0 bases from J, the gap between germline ends came to 8 bases.

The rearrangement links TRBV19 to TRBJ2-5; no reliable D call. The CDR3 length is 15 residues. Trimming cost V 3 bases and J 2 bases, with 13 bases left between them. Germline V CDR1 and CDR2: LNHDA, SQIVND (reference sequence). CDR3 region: CASSISPPIQETQYF. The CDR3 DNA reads TGTGCCAGTAGTATCTCTCCCCCGATACAAGAGACCCAGTACTTC. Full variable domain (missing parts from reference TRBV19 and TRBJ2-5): DGGITQSPKYLFRKEGQNVTLSCEQNLNHDAMYWYRQDPGQGLRLIYYSQIVNDFQKGDIAEGYSVSREKKESFPLTVTSAQKNPTAFYLCASSISPPIQETQYFGPGTRLLVL.

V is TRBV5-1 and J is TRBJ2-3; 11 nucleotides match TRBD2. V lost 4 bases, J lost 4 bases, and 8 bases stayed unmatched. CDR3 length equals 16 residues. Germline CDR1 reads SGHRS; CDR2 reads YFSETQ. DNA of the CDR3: TGCGCCAGCAGCCGGATTAGCGGGGGGGCACCAGATACGCAGTATTTT. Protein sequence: CASSRISGGAPDTQYF.